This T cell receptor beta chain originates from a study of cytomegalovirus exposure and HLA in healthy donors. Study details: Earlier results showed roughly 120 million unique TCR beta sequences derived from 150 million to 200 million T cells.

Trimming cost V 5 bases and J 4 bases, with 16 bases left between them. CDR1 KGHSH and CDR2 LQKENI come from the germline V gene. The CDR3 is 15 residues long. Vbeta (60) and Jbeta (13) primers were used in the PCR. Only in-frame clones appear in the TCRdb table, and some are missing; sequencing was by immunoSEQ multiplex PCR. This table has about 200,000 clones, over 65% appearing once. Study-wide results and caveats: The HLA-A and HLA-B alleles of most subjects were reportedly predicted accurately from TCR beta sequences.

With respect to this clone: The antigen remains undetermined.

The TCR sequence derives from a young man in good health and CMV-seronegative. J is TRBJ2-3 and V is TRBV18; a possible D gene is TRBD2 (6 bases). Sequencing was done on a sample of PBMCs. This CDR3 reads CASSTSLGGADTQYF. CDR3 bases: TGTGCCAGCTCAACCTCACTAGGAGGGGCAGATACGCAGTATTTT.